These T cell receptor beta chains were read from a single sample in a study of blood T cells in healthy people across ages. Each CDR3 protein gets one entry after TCRdb re-called the 5' RACE reads with MiXCR. The sample records some 1.8 million distinct CDR3 sequences, around 42% being singletons. The sequenced sample consisted of blood. The receptor set was obtained from a human donor in good health. CDR3s include the opening cysteine and the closing phenylalanine or tryptophan. D genes are given only for firm matches. Not every row has a clone size; where given, it reads once, few, many or a size class.

TRBV10-3	TRBJ1-2	NA	NA	14	CAIRAPGANYGYTF	TGTGCCATCAGGGCCCCAGGAGCTAACTATGGCTACACCTTC
TRBV20-1	TRBJ2-7	NA	NA	12	CSASEHFYEQYF	TGCAGTGCTAGCGAACATTTTTACGAGCAGTACTTC
TRBV29-1	TRBJ2-5	NA	many	13	CSVGGRGGWTQYF	TGCAGCGTTGGGGGACGGGGAGGCTGGACCCAGTACTTC
TRBV20-1	TRBJ2-7	NA	few	15	CSARSPQRGFYEQYF	TGCAGTGCTAGATCCCCCCAGAGGGGGTTTTACGAGCAGTACTTC
TRBV11-3	TRBJ1-2	TRBD1	few	14	CASSPWTGNDGYTF	TGTGCCAGCAGCCCCTGGACAGGGAATGATGGCTACACCTTC
TRBV4-3	TRBJ1-2	NA	NA	16	CASSQDLSFSKLGYTF	TGCGCCAGCAGCCAAGATCTCTCTTTTTCAAAGCTAGGCTACACCTTC
TRBV20-1	TRBJ2-7	NA	NA	13	CSAGRGVLYEQYF	TGCAGTGCGGGAAGGGGAGTACTTTACGAGCAGTACTTC
TRBV20-1	TRBJ2-7	NA	few	10	CSAGAHEQYF	TGCAGTGCAGGGGCCCACGAGCAGTACTTC
TRBV6-1	TRBJ1-1	NA	NA	16	CASHLGGLRVNTEAFF	TGTGCCAGCCATCTCGGGGGCTTACGGGTGAACACTGAAGCTTTCTTT
TRBV6-6	TRBJ2-7	TRBD1	NA	13	CASSGGRMDEQYF	TGTGCCAGCTCAGGGGGTCGCATGGACGAGCAGTACTTC
TRBV5-6	TRBJ1-5	NA	NA	16	CASSSTHLYSNQPQHF	TGTGCCAGCAGCTCCACACACCTTTATAGCAATCAGCCCCAGCATTTT
TRBV5-5	TRBJ2-7	TRBD2	NA	15	CASSLHPGLGGEQYF	TGTGCCAGCAGCTTGCATCCGGGCTTGGGGGGGGAGCAGTACTTC
TRBV28	TRBJ2-5	TRBD2	NA	14	CASTTPGTTETQYF	TGTGCCAGCACCACACCCGGGACTACAGAGACCCAGTACTTC
TRBV4-1	TRBJ2-5	NA	NA	14	CASSQRASTETQYF	TGCGCCAGCAGCCAAAGGGCTAGCACAGAGACCCAGTACTTC
TRBV7-9	TRBJ2-5	NA	NA	19	CASSLAVRGRAWAQETQYF	TGTGCCAGCAGCTTGGCTGTTCGGGGGCGCGCATGGGCCCAAGAGACCCAGTACTTC
TRBV5-1	TRBJ2-7	NA	NA	13	CASRENDRAWQYF	TGCGCCAGCCGCGAGAACGATAGAGCTTGGCAGTACTTC
TRBV4-3	TRBJ2-7	NA	NA	15	CASSQDRDTTYEQYF	TGCGCCAGCAGCCAAGATCGGGACACAACCTACGAGCAGTACTTC
TRBV4-1	TRBJ1-2	NA	NA	18	CASSPGRTATRSNYGYTF	TGCGCCAGCAGCCCCGGGCGGACAGCCACTCGCTCTAACTATGGCTACACCTTC
TRBV29-1	TRBJ2-5	NA	NA	14	CSVEDTGSGETQYF	TGCAGCGTTGAAGACACAGGGTCGGGAGAGACCCAGTACTTC
TRBV7-8	TRBJ1-2	NA	NA	16	CASSSAGRNLLDGYTF	TGTGCCAGCAGCTCCGCCGGACGGAATCTACTGGATGGCTACACCTTC
TRBV7-9	TRBJ2-5	NA	NA	11	CASSFRVTQYF	TGTGCCAGCAGCTTTAGGGTGACCCAGTACTTC
TRBV7-6	TRBJ2-1	NA	NA	15	CASSLGPADYNEQFF	TGTGCCAGCAGCTTAGGGCCAGCGGACTACAATGAGCAGTTCTTC
TRBV28	TRBJ1-5	TRBD1	NA	15	CASTKPQGGNQPQHF	TGTGCCAGCACCAAACCCCAGGGGGGCAATCAGCCCCAGCATTTT
TRBV21-1	TRBJ2-1	NA	NA	13	CASSKALSPREFF	TGTGCCAGCAGCAAAGCGCTAAGCCCTCGTGAGTTCTTC
TRBV9	TRBJ2-1	NA	NA	13	CAGSLDAYNEQFF	TGTGCCGGCAGCCTTGACGCCTACAATGAGCAGTTCTTC
TRBV11-3	TRBJ1-4	NA	NA	14	CASSLGPDEEKQFF	TGTGCCAGCAGCTTAGGCCCGGATGAGGAAAAACAGTTTTTT
TRBV24-1	TRBJ2-7	NA	NA	15	CATSDLSGAAYEQYF	TGTGCCACCAGTGATTTGTCGGGGGCGGCCTACGAGCAGTACTTC
TRBV12-3/TRBV12-4	TRBJ2-5	NA	few	15	CASSLTAAPLETQYF	TGTGCCAGCAGTTTAACGGCCGCCCCGTTAGAGACCCAGTACTTC
TRBV9	TRBJ2-7	TRBD2	NA	16	CASSVGPSGDSYEQYF	TGTGCCAGCAGCGTCGGCCCTAGCGGGGACTCCTACGAGCAGTACTTC
TRBV12-3/TRBV12-4	TRBJ2-7	NA	NA	15	CASSFGVDGTYEQYF	TGTGCCAGCAGTTTCGGAGTGGACGGAACCTACGAGCAGTACTTC
TRBV15	TRBJ1-1	NA	few	15	CATSRRTGAGAEAFF	TGTGCCACCAGCAGAAGGACGGGAGCGGGCGCTGAAGCTTTCTTT
TRBV12-3/TRBV12-4	TRBJ2-5	NA	few	14	CASSPPGGMKTQYF	TGTGCCAGCAGCCCACCGGGGGGCATGAAGACCCAGTACTTC
TRBV29-1	TRBJ2-1	NA	few	17	CSVEEGGRDSSGNEQFF	TGCAGCGTTGAAGAAGGGGGGAGGGACAGTTCTGGCAATGAGCAGTTCTTC
TRBV7-9	TRBJ2-3	NA	NA	14	CASSPTPLADTQYF	TGTGCCAGCAGCCCCACCCCTCTCGCAGATACGCAGTATTTT
TRBV5-1	TRBJ2-7	TRBD1	NA	15	CASSLRQGEYHEQYF	TGCGCCAGCAGCTTAAGACAGGGAGAGTACCACGAGCAGTACTTC
TRBV9	TRBJ2-1	NA	NA	19	CASSVGVRGGPSRSNEQFF	TGTGCCAGCAGCGTTGGGGTGAGGGGGGGACCTTCCCGCTCCAATGAGCAGTTCTTC
TRBV14	TRBJ2-1	NA	NA	17	CASSQDFGTGIRNEQVF	NA
TRBV7-2	TRBJ2-3	TRBD2	NA	20	CVSRPAGGLAGEGLADTQYF	TGTGTCAGCAGACCTGCGGGTGGGCTAGCGGGGGAGGGACTCGCAGATACGCAGTATTTT
TRBV4-2	TRBJ1-1	NA	NA	17	CASSYDPTGDTNTEAFF	TGTGCCAGCAGTTACGACCCGACAGGAGATACCAACACTGAAGCTTTCTTT
TRBV25-1	TRBJ2-7	TRBD2	NA	15	CASSEISGGRYEQYF	TGTGCCAGCAGTGAAATCAGCGGGGGGCGCTACGAGCAGTACTTC
TRBV15	TRBJ2-3	NA	NA	18	CATSRVPLGARRADTQYF	TGTGCCACCAGCAGAGTCCCCCTCGGAGCGCGCCGAGCAGATACGCAGTATTTT
TRBV27	TRBJ2-7	NA	many	11	CATQGPYEQYF	TGTGCCACCCAGGGGCCCTACGAGCAGTACTTC
TRBV2	TRBJ2-3	TRBD2	NA	15	CASGGLAVGADTQYF	TGTGCCAGCGGTGGACTAGCGGTAGGGGCAGATACGCAGTATTTT
TRBV6-6	TRBJ1-1	NA	NA	13	CASTLGGDTEAFF	TGTGCCAGCACCCTAGGTGGGGACACTGAAGCTTTCTTT
TRBV3-1	TRBJ2-3	TRBD2	once	14	CASSQDSGGGTQYF	TGTGCCAGCAGCCAAGACAGCGGGGGAGGCACGCAGTATTTT
TRBV29-1	TRBJ1-4	TRBD1	many	12	CSVAWTGEKLFF	TGCAGCGTTGCGTGGACAGGGGAAAAACTGTTTTTT
TRBV20-1	TRBJ2-7	NA	few	11	CSAEERDEQYF	TGCAGTGCCGAAGAAAGGGACGAGCAGTACTTC
TRBV28	TRBJ2-1	NA	NA	13	CASRPNPTGSEFF	TGTGCCAGCAGGCCAAACCCCACAGGGTCGGAGTTCTTC
TRBV29-1	TRBJ1-2	TRBD1	NA	13	CSARTGGADGYTF	TGCAGCGCCCGGACAGGGGGCGCGGATGGCTACACCTTC
TRBV9	TRBJ2-5	TRBD1	NA	15	CASSVAPGQKETQYF	TGTGCCAGCAGCGTAGCTCCGGGACAGAAAGAGACCCAGTACTTC
TRBV10-3	TRBJ2-7	NA	NA	14	CAISESMTDNEQYF	TGTGCCATCAGTGAGTCGATGACAGACAACGAGCAGTACTTC
TRBV6-6	TRBJ2-3	NA	once	17	CASSYSVVAASTDTQYF	TGTGCCAGCAGTTACTCTGTGGTGGCAGCTAGCACAGATACGCAGTATTTT